A few counts support the clone carrying this T cell receptor (beta chain). V shed 3 bases and J shed 6 bases, with 11 bases lying between them. Germline V lookup: CDR1 SNHLY, CDR2 FYNNEI. This CDR3 is 14 amino acids long. Time point specified: patch test 1, 2 weeks after DPC sensitization. Treatment defined: therapeutic diphenylcyclopropenone sensitization with weekly scalp DPC. Each patch-test visit's blood sample preceded patch application. TCRdb itself ran the RACE reads through MiXCR, one entry per CDR3 protein. Seen here are 350,000 or so distinct CDR3 sequences, approximately 6.3% observed once, and the top ten hold more than 7%. This record belongs to a study of human T cells and chemical hapten exposure. Study-level information: Across its 20 to 30 weeks, the study gave patients weekly diphenylcyclopropenone doses to the scalp.

Sequenced material: whole blood, taken in connection with sensitization to the hapten diphenylcyclopropenone (DPC). The TCR originated in a woman younger than 30 with alopecia areata. Some clones in this sample may be carry-over from other donors' samples. This chain joins TRBV2 and TRBJ1-4; D remains ambiguous. The CDR3 loop reads CASSDKEVDEKLFF. CDR3 DNA: TGTGCCAGCAGTGACAAGGAGGTTGATGAAAAACTGTTTTTT.